Below are 32 T cell receptor beta chains sequenced from a single sample in a study of blood T cell repertoires in COVID-19. Repertoires were generated with immunoSEQ multiplex PCR, while TCRdb's copy carries only in-frame clones and drops some. This sample carries some 200,000 clones, 87% of them seen once, and the ten largest clones take approximately 2.7%. Sequenced sample: peripheral blood. These receptors all come from a man in his forties with active or convalescent COVID-19.

The V and J genes are TRBV30 and TRBJ1-6, with unresolved D. Germline loops: CDR1 GTSNPN, CDR2 SVGIG (reference sequence). The germline V and J ends were trimmed by 0 bases and 0 bases, with 6 bases remaining between them. The CDR3 is 15 amino acids. The CDR3 protein is CAWSVRSSYNSPLHF. Written as DNA, the CDR3 is TGTGCCTGGAGTGTACGGAGCTCCTATAATTCACCCCTCCACTTT.

The chain links TRBV10-3 to TRBJ1-5; D gene ambiguous. V was trimmed by 3 bases and J by 2 bases, leaving 11 bases between them. Per germline, CDR1 ENHRY and CDR2 SYGVKD. The CDR3 has 15 amino acids. CDR3 nucleotides: TGTGCCATCAGTGATTCGACTTACGGCAATCAGCCCCAGCATTTT. This codes for CAISDSTYGNQPQHF.

The chain has TRBV18 and TRBJ2-1, with 9 bases identical to TRBD1. J gave up 7 bases and V 3 bases, and 16 bases lay outside the gene matches. The CDR3 spans 18 residues. Germline CDR1 reads KGHSH; CDR2 reads LQKENI. This CDR3 reads CASSPWDRVKEGSNEQFF. The DNA of the CDR3 is TGTGCCAGCTCACCGTGGGACAGGGTCAAGGAGGGTTCAAATGAGCAGTTCTTC. The whole variable domain, filled in from reference TRBV18 and TRBJ2-1, reads NAGVMQNPRHLVRRRGQEARLRCSPMKGHSHVYWYRQLPEEGLKFMVYLQKENIIDESGMPKERFSAEFPKEGPSILRIQQVVRGDSAAYFCASSPWDRVKEGSNEQFFGPGTRLTVL.

The CDR3 reads CASSLSPGIHTDTQYF. CDR3 in DNA: TGTGCCAGCAGCTTGTCTCCCGGGATACACACAGATACGCAGTATTTT. The gene calls are TRBV5-4 and TRBJ2-3; D perhaps matches TRBD2 (5 bases). The CDR3 sequence is 16 residues long. Germline loops: CDR1 SGHNT, CDR2 YYREEE (reference sequence). The V end was cut by 1 base, the J end by 2 bases, with 14 bases between. The variable domain in full, completed from reference TRBV5-4 and TRBJ2-3, reads ETGVTQSPTHLIKTRGQQVTLRCSSQSGHNTVSWYQQALGQGPQFIFQYYREEENGRGNFPPRFSGLQFPNYSSELNVNALELDDSALYLCASSLSPGIHTDTQYFGPGTRLTVL.

This chain connects TRBV7-9 to TRBJ1-1; a possible D gene is TRBD1 (5 bases). The CDR3 runs 16 residues. Germline-derived CDR1 and CDR2 are SEHNR and FQNEAQ (reference sequence). The V and J ends lost 0 bases and 0 bases respectively, with 11 bases between them. CDR3 sequence (DNA): TGTGCCAGCAGCTTAGCTTACAGACAGCTGAACACTGAAGCTTTCTTT. Its protein product is CASSLAYRQLNTEAFF.

This chain connects TRBV6-5 to TRBJ1-4, with 8 bases lining up with TRBD1. Germline CDR1 MNHEY, CDR2 SVGAGI. V was pared by 8 bases and J by 5 bases, with 7 bases of the junction left unmatched. There are 14 residues in the CDR3. The CDR3 spells CASALDRDNEKLFF. DNA for the CDR3: TGTGCCAGCGCCCTGGACAGGGACAATGAAAAACTGTTTTTT.

The V call is TRBV6-5, the J call TRBJ1-5, with 10 nucleotides matching TRBD1. Trimming removed 7 bases from V and 4 bases from J; junction bases left unmatched: 4. CDR1 is MNHEY and CDR2 is SVGAGI in the germline V gene. The CDR3 runs 14 residues. Here the CDR3 DNA reads TGTGCCAGCACCGTGGACAGGGGGAATCAGCCCCAGCATTTT. It encodes CASTVDRGNQPQHF.

This sequence joins TRBV5-6 and TRBJ1-1; D gene unclear. CDR1 is SGHDT, CDR2 YYEEEE, per germline. Trimming pared 3 bases from V and 4 bases from J, leaving 7 bases between. CDR3 length: 12 residues. The CDR3 here is CASSSQVTEAFF. The CDR3 DNA is TGTGCCAGCAGCTCGCAGGTCACTGAAGCTTTCTTT.

This rearrangement joins TRBV30 to TRBJ1-2, with TRBD1 matching 7 bases. The germline gives CDR1 GTSNPN, CDR2 SVGIG (reference sequence). The CDR3 sequence is 14 residues long. V shed 1 base and J 4 bases; nucleotides not matched to a gene: 6. The chain's CDR3 is CAWSAQGGLYGYTF. The CDR3 DNA sequence: TGTGCCTGGAGTGCTCAGGGGGGTCTCTATGGCTACACCTTC. Full variable domain (outside the CDR3, taken from reference TRBV30 and TRBJ1-2): SQTIHQWPATLVQPVGSPLSLECTVEGTSNPNLYWYRQAAGRGLQLLFYSVGIGQISSEVPQNLSASRPQDRQFILSSKKLLLSDSGFYLCAWSAQGGLYGYTFGSGTRLTVV.

The V gene is TRBV5-4, the J gene TRBJ1-1, with 9 bases identical to TRBD1. Germline lookup yields CDR1 SGHNT and CDR2 YYREEE (reference sequence). The CDR3 is 14 residues long. The J segment lost 7 bases and the V segment lost 4 bases, leaving 8 bases of the junction unmatched. This CDR3 is CASSLDRGPIEAFF. For the CDR3, the DNA is TGTGCCAGCAGCCTGGACAGGGGACCCATTGAAGCTTTCTTT.

This clone was seen more than once but under ten times. This chain links TRBV6-5 with TRBJ1-5; D is ambiguous. From germline, CDR1 is MNHEY and CDR2 SVGAGI. This CDR3 spans 14 amino acids. V was shortened by 7 bases and J by 0 bases, with 10 bases between the two germline ends. CDR3 sequence (DNA): TGTGCCAGCAAGTCTTCCGGTAGCAATCAGCCCCAGCATTTT. Protein product: CASKSSGSNQPQHF.

The chain uses TRBV25-1 and TRBJ2-5, with D perhaps matching TRBD2 (6 bases). The CDR3 runs 13 residues. The germline V and J ends were trimmed by 6 bases and 3 bases, with 11 bases remaining between them. Germline CDR1 MGHDK, CDR2 SYGVNS. The CDR3 is CASSRRGKETQYF. The CDR3 DNA is TGTGCCAGCAGCCGGCGGGGAAAAGAGACCCAGTACTTC.

V gene TRBV30 combines with J gene TRBJ1-1, with D uncertain. V was cut by 5 bases and J by 1 base, with 5 bases left in between. Germline lookup yields CDR1 GTSNPN and CDR2 SVGIG (reference sequence). This CDR3 spans 11 amino acids. In DNA form, the CDR3 reads TGTGCCTGGGGCCAGAACACTGAAGCTTTCTTT. This encodes CAWGQNTEAFF.

The J gene is TRBJ1-2, the V gene TRBV6-5; TRBD1 matches at 8 bases. CDR1 and CDR2 (germline): MNHEY, SVGAGI. With V trimmed by 6 bases and J by 5 bases, 11 bases remained unmatched. This CDR3 spans 15 amino acids. CDR3 bases: TGTGCCAGCAGAACTACATGGACAGGGCAATATGGCTACACCTTC. Translation gives CASRTTWTGQYGYTF.

The rearrangement uses TRBV4-1 and TRBJ1-3; 7 bases are shared with TRBD1. The V gene end was trimmed by 3 bases and the J gene end by 0 bases; junction bases not matched to a gene: 2. The CDR3 is 15 residues long. The V gene's germline CDR1 is MGHRA and CDR2 YSYEKL. The CDR3 reads CASSHRDSSGNTIYF. In DNA form, the CDR3 reads TGCGCCAGCAGCCATCGGGACAGCTCTGGAAACACCATATATTTT.

This clone was picked up one time. The rearrangement links TRBV29-1 to TRBJ1-1; unclear D gene. This CDR3 is built from 15 residues. CDR1 is SQVTM, CDR2 ANQGSEA, per germline. Trimming left V 5 bases short and J 6 bases short, with 22 bases between. CDR3 DNA: TGCAGCGTTTTACTGGGAGGGCTCCAAAAACCTGAAGCTTTCTTT. Protein: CSVLLGGLQKPEAFF.

This chain uses TRBV9 with TRBJ2-1; D is perhaps TRBD2 (7 bases). The ends were cut back, 0 bases at V and 7 bases at J, with 14 bases in the middle. The CDR3 covers 15 residues. Per germline, CDR1 SGDLS and CDR2 YYNGEE. This chain's CDR3 is CASSVAGGASNEQFF. The DNA for the CDR3 is TGTGCCAGCAGCGTAGCTGGGGGGGCGAGTAATGAGCAGTTCTTC.

The chain links TRBV2 to TRBJ2-7; 9 nucleotides line up with TRBD1. The CDR3 is made up of 12 amino acids. The V gene's germline CDR1 is SNHLY and CDR2 FYNNEI. V gave up 4 bases and J gave up 5 bases; unmatched junction bases: 0. The CDR3 loop reads CASSGTGDEQYF. In DNA, the CDR3 is TGTGCCAGCAGTGGGACAGGGGACGAGCAGTACTTC.

The chain carries TRBV27 and TRBJ2-3; possible D gene TRBD1, 7 bases. This CDR3 has 14 residues. Trimming pared 8 bases from V and 4 bases from J, leaving 16 bases between. In germline, CDR1 is MNHEY, CDR2 SMNVEV (reference sequence). CDR3 loop: CASLPGGHADTQYF. The CDR3 nucleotides are TGTGCCAGCCTCCCAGGGGGGCACGCAGATACGCAGTATTTT.

This chain uses TRBV6-5 with TRBJ1-1; tentative D call: TRBD1 (5 bases). Per germline, CDR1 MNHEY and CDR2 SVGAGI. The CDR3 has 15 amino acids. V dropped 0 bases and J dropped 4 bases, with 12 bases sitting between them. The CDR3 nucleotides are TGTGCCAGCAGTTACTCGCGGGGGGGATCCACTGAAGCTTTCTTT. It codes for CASSYSRGGSTEAFF.

The chain couples TRBV28 to TRBJ2-2, with D possibly being TRBD2 (5 bases). Per germline, CDR1 MDHEN and CDR2 SYDVKM. The CDR3 extends over 14 amino acids. V shed 3 bases and J shed 7 bases, with 12 bases lying between them. The CDR3 loop is CASSLGSGVGELFF. The CDR3 DNA reads TGTGCCAGCAGTTTGGGCTCCGGGGTCGGGGAGCTGTTTTTT.

The rearrangement uses TRBV5-1 and TRBJ1-1; 9 bases are a match to TRBD1. V was pared by 7 bases and J by 1 base, with 5 bases of the junction left unmatched. CDR1 is SGHRS, CDR2 YFSETQ, per germline. This CDR3 spans 14 amino acids. The CDR3 loop reads CASQTGGANTEAFF. The CDR3 DNA sequence: TGCGCCAGCCAAACAGGGGGCGCGAACACTGAAGCTTTCTTT.

The chain couples TRBV14 to TRBJ1-6; no firm D call. The CDR3 consists of 14 residues. CDR1 and CDR2 (germline): SGHDN, FVKESK. V was trimmed by 3 bases and J by 9 bases, leaving 12 bases between them. The CDR3 bases are TGTGCCAGCAGCCAGGCAGGACTTGGTTCACCCCTCCACTTT. Protein product: CASSQAGLGSPLHF.

V is TRBV5-1 and J is TRBJ1-1; TRBD1 matches at 7 bases. The CDR3 has 15 residues. The ends lost 4 bases at V and 2 bases at J; junction bases unmatched: 8. Germline CDR1 and CDR2: SGHRS and YFSETQ. Written as DNA, the CDR3 is TGCGCCAGCAGCCCCCGGGACAGCGCTAACACTGAAGCTTTCTTT. This encodes CASSPRDSANTEAFF.

The chain has TRBV4-3 and TRBJ2-1; 8 bases align to TRBD2. CDR1 is LGHNA and CDR2 is YSLEER in the germline V gene. With 0 bases clipped from V and 6 bases from J, the junction kept 13 bases outside the gene matches. This CDR3 is built from 18 residues. The CDR3 DNA reads TGCGCCAGCAGCCAAGACCCGCCCCGGGGGGGTTCTGGCAATGAGCAGTTCTTC. As protein: CASSQDPPRGGSGNEQFF.

The CDR3 sequence is CASSLATGGDTEAFF. The CDR3 DNA reads TGCGCCAGCAGCTTGGCGACAGGGGGCGACACTGAAGCTTTCTTT. The chain joins TRBV5-1 to TRBJ1-1; TRBD1 matches at 10 bases. The CDR3 consists of 15 residues. V shed 0 bases and J 3 bases; nucleotides not matched to a gene: 2. Per the germline V gene, CDR1 is SGHRS and CDR2 is YFSETQ.

The chain employs TRBV6-1 and TRBJ1-2; TRBD1 is a possible D gene (6 bases). In germline, CDR1 is MNHNS, CDR2 SASEGT. V dropped 3 bases and J dropped 5 bases, with 16 bases sitting between them. This CDR3 contains 15 residues. The DNA of the CDR3 is TGTGCCAGCAGTGATCTAAAAGGGGGTCGTTATGGCTACACCTTC. Its protein is CASSDLKGGRYGYTF.

The rearrangement joins TRBV5-1 to TRBJ2-5; D is possibly TRBD2 (5 bases). Germline values: CDR1 SGHRS, CDR2 YFSETQ. The length of the CDR3 is 14 residues. Trimming pared 4 bases from V and 2 bases from J, leaving 12 bases between. CDR3 protein: CASSPAPGQETQYF. The CDR3 nucleotides read TGCGCCAGCAGCCCGGCCCCGGGGCAAGAGACCCAGTACTTC. The full variable domain, completed using reference TRBV5-1 and TRBJ2-5, is KAGVTQTPRYLIKTRGQQVTLSCSPISGHRSVSWYQQTPGQGLQFLFEYFSETQRNKGNFPGRFSGRQFSNSRSEMNVSTLELGDSALYLCASSPAPGQETQYFGPGTRLLVL.

This chain connects TRBV3-1 (or the pseudogene TRBV3-2) to TRBJ1-1; TRBD1 aligns across 9 bases. Germline V gene sequence: CDR1 LGHDT, CDR2 YNNKEL (reference sequence). This CDR3 has 16 residues. The V segment lost 6 bases and the J segment 4 bases; nucleotides outside the gene matches: 12. CDR3 sequence (DNA): TGTGCCAGCAGTAGCCCGGGACAGGGAGGGAGCACTGAAGCTTTCTTT. Its protein product is CASSSPGQGGSTEAFF.

The V and J genes are TRBV19 and TRBJ1-5; D might be TRBD1 (6 bases). This CDR3 is built from 16 residues. Germline V gene lookup returns CDR1 LNHDA and CDR2 SQIVND (reference sequence). V was shortened by 5 bases and J by 3 bases, with 17 bases between the two germline ends. CDR3 region: CASSLTYRVPNQPQHF. In DNA, the CDR3 is TGTGCCAGTAGTCTCACTTACAGGGTGCCCAATCAGCCCCAGCATTTT.

The sample holds one count of this clone. This sequence joins TRBV5-6 and TRBJ1-1, with D possibly matching TRBD1 (5 bases). Germline CDR1 reads SGHDT; CDR2 reads YYEEEE. Trimming left V 4 bases short and J 0 bases short, with 13 bases between. CDR3 length: 15 amino acids. The CDR3 loop is CASSARATMNTEAFF. The CDR3 DNA is TGTGCCAGCAGCGCCAGGGCTACCATGAACACTGAAGCTTTCTTT.

The gene calls are TRBV7-2 and TRBJ2-1, with 9 positions matching TRBD2. The CDR3 consists of 14 residues. Germline CDR1 reads SGHTA; CDR2 reads FQGNSA. V lost 1 base to trimming and J lost 8 bases; unmatched junction nucleotides: 3. CDR3 nucleotide sequence: TGTGCCAGCAGCTTAGGGCTAGCGGGGTATGAGCAGTTCTTC. This encodes CASSLGLAGYEQFF. Based on the CDR3 plus reference TRBV7-2 and TRBJ2-1, the full variable domain is GAGVSQSPSNKVTEKGKDVELRCDPISGHTALYWYRQSLGQGLEFLIYFQGNSAPDKSGLPSDRFSAERTGGSVSTLTIQRTQQEDSAVYLCASSLGLAGYEQFFGPGTRLTVL.